This TCR beta chain is from a study of T cells expressing NK-cell markers. Study-wide background: According to the study, TCR beta repertoires originated from sorted CD3+CD56+NKG2C+, CD3+CD56+NKG2C- and CD3+CD56-NKG2C+ T cells. Just one sequenced donor of eight was HCMV-seronegative, while seven were seropositive.

TCR beta libraries carry UMIs added by 5'RACE template switching. TCRdb reprocessed the 5' RACE reads and stores each CDR3 protein as one record, lacking DNA. The sample has some 460,000 distinct CDR3 sequences. To note about this clonotype: No antigen is known for it.

The CDR3 sequence is 16 residues long. The germline CDR1 and CDR2 sequences are LNHDA and SQIVND (reference sequence). Study-wide results and limits: What remained unclear was the HCMV specificity of expanded NKG2C+ T cell clones.

The chain uses TRBV19 and TRBJ2-1; TCRdb reports TRBD2, a call that lacks DNA to check it against. The receptor was derived from a woman aged 50 to 65 in good health. The sequencing sample was made of blood T cells: a sorted CD56 or NKG2C T cell subset, CD4+ or CD8+ T cells, or bulk PBMC T cells (not recorded which). CDR3 sequence: CASSYPAASSYNEQFF.